These 13 T cell receptor beta chains came from one sample sequenced in a study of CD8 T cells in ankylosing spondylitis. TCRdb re-analysed the 5' RACE reads in MiXCR, keeping a single row per CDR3 protein. The sample contains some 240,000 distinct CDR3 sequences, over 8.5% of which appear only once. Sequencing was performed on blood, either unsorted or a sorted T cell fraction (not recorded which). The receptors stem from a male donor with ankylosing spondylitis or in good health (not recorded which).

This clonotype was counted ten times or more. The rearrangement joins TRBV28 to TRBJ2-3; 11 bases agree with TRBD2. This CDR3 spans 14 amino acids. CDR1 and CDR2 from the germline V gene are MDHEN and SYDVKM. Trimming removed 6 bases from V and 5 bases from J; junction bases left unmatched: 4. CDR3 in amino acids: CASRGLADIDTQYF. The CDR3 DNA sequence: TGTGCCAGCAGGGGACTAGCGGATATAGATACGCAGTATTTT. The variable domain in full, completed from reference TRBV28 and TRBJ2-3, reads DVKVTQSSRYLVKRTGEKVFLECVQDMDHENMFWYRQDPGLGLRLIYFSYDVKMKEKGDIPEGYSVSREKKERFSLILESASTNQTSMYLCASRGLADIDTQYFGPGTRLTVL.

This clonotype was detected many times. V usage is TRBV5-5 and J usage is TRBJ1-1, with D maybe TRBD1 (6 bases). The CDR3 is 15 residues long. Trimming pared 2 bases from V and 5 bases from J, leaving 16 bases between. CDR1 and CDR2 (germline): SGHKS, YYEKEE (reference sequence). DNA for the CDR3: TGTGCCAGCAGCTTCACCTCGGGGGGCGGAACTGAAGCTTTCTTT. It codes for CASSFTSGGGTEAFF.

This clonotype was picked up many times. The V call is TRBV6-1, the J call TRBJ2-5; a weak D match, TRBD2 (6 bases). This CDR3 has 16 amino acids. The germline V gene has CDR1 MNHNS and CDR2 SASEGT. The V end lost 4 bases, the J end lost 1 base, and 16 bases lay between the germline ends. CDR3 sequence: CASSARSGTAQETQYF. CDR3 DNA: TGTGCCAGCAGTGCTCGATCCGGGACTGCCCAAGAGACCCAGTACTTC.

Many counts were recorded for this clonotype. This sequence joins TRBV5-1 and TRBJ1-2; D gene ambiguous. This CDR3 is built from 16 residues. Deletions cut 0 bases from V and 1 base from J, with 13 bases between. Germline V gene data show CDR1 as SGHRS and CDR2 as YFSETQ. DNA of the CDR3: TGCGCCAGCAGCTTGGGGCAGCCGTTGGATAACTATGGCTACACCTTC. Translated, it gives CASSLGQPLDNYGYTF. The full variable domain, with the rest looked up from reference TRBV5-1 and TRBJ1-2, is KAGVTQTPRYLIKTRGQQVTLSCSPISGHRSVSWYQQTPGQGLQFLFEYFSETQRNKGNFPGRFSGRQFSNSRSEMNVSTLELGDSALYLCASSLGQPLDNYGYTFGSGTRLTVV.

This clonotype was counted at least ten times. The rearrangement links TRBV5-1 to TRBJ2-2; possible D gene TRBD1, 6 bases. This CDR3 has 14 residues. The ends were cut back, 5 bases at V and 4 bases at J, with 12 bases in the middle. From germline, CDR1 is SGHRS and CDR2 YFSETQ. CDR3 in DNA: TGCGCCAGCAGAAGCCCAGGGGCCACCGGGGAGCTGTTTTTT. As protein: CASRSPGATGELFF.

This clonotype was counted ten times or more. The chain carries TRBV5-1 and TRBJ1-2; 7 nucleotides align to TRBD1. Germline trimming cut 0 bases from V and 8 bases from J; bases unmatched to any gene: 7. The CDR3 contains 14 residues. Per germline, CDR1 SGHRS and CDR2 YFSETQ. The CDR3 is CASSLEGQSEGYTF. The CDR3 nucleotides are TGCGCCAGCAGCTTGGAGGGACAGAGTGAAGGCTACACCTTC.

This clonotype was counted between two and nine times. The chain links TRBV10-3 to TRBJ2-1; 10 bases line up with TRBD2. The CDR3 extends over 16 amino acids. Germline values: CDR1 ENHRY, CDR2 SYGVKD. Trimming took 10 bases from V and 1 from J; bases not matched to a gene: 10. Here the CDR3 DNA reads TGTGCCACAAGGGCCGGACTAGCGGAATCCTACAATGAGCAGTTCTTC. Residues: CATRAGLAESYNEQFF.

This clonotype has a handful of counts. This chain joins TRBV5-1 and TRBJ1-1, with D possibly being TRBD1 (5 bases). Looked up from germline, CDR1 is SGHRS and CDR2 is YFSETQ. This CDR3 contains 15 residues. Trimming removed 4 bases from V and 0 bases from J, with 13 bases in between. CDR3 protein: CASSPGRLMNTEAFF. DNA of the CDR3: TGCGCCAGCAGCCCGGGACGGCTGATGAACACTGAAGCTTTCTTT.

This clonotype showed up just a few times. The chain recombines TRBV5-1 with TRBJ2-5, with TRBD2 matching over 9 bases. Trimming at V came to 4 bases and at J to 0 bases, leaving 7 bases not matched to a gene. Germline lookup yields CDR1 SGHRS and CDR2 YFSETQ. The CDR3 is made up of 16 amino acids. The CDR3 nucleotides are TGCGCCAGCAGCCTCGGGGTAGCGGGGGACCAAGAGACCCAGTACTTC. It is translated as CASSLGVAGDQETQYF.

This clonotype has a count of ten or more. The chain employs TRBV5-1 and TRBJ2-3; maybe TRBD2 (5 bases). Germline CDR1 and CDR2: SGHRS and YFSETQ. This CDR3 has 16 amino acids. Trimming took off 0 bases at V and 7 bases at J, with 18 bases between the two ends. DNA of the CDR3: TGCGCCAGCAGCTTGGAGGAGTCAGGCAGAGGGAATACGCAGTATTTT. It specifies CASSLEESGRGNTQYF. The entire variable domain, with the rest obtained from reference TRBV5-1 and TRBJ2-3, is as follows: KAGVTQTPRYLIKTRGQQVTLSCSPISGHRSVSWYQQTPGQGLQFLFEYFSETQRNKGNFPGRFSGRQFSNSRSEMNVSTLELGDSALYLCASSLEESGRGNTQYFGPGTRLTVL.

This clonotype was counted ten times or more. The chain carries TRBV20-1 and TRBJ2-2, with TRBD2 matching 8 bases. The CDR3 length is 15 residues. The germline V gene encodes CDR1 DFQATT and CDR2 SNEGSKA (reference sequence). The V gene end was trimmed by 0 bases and the J gene end by 2 bases; junction bases not matched to a gene: 2. CDR3 coding DNA: TGCAGTGCTAGAGAGAGCGGGAGCAACACCGGGGAGCTGTTTTTT. Residues: CSARESGSNTGELFF.

Many counts were recorded for this clonotype. CDR3 protein: CSAPGAGAGSSPLHF. The CDR3 coding sequence is TGCAGTGCTCCGGGAGCGGGGGCAGGTTCTTCACCCCTCCACTTT. The gene calls are TRBV20-1 and TRBJ1-6; tentatively, D is TRBD1 (6 bases). The CDR3 is 15 amino acids. Trimming pared 5 bases from V and 9 bases from J, leaving 20 bases between. Germline values: CDR1 DFQATT, CDR2 SNEGSKA (reference sequence).

This clonotype was recorded at least ten times. The V and J genes are TRBV12-3 or TRBV12-4 and TRBJ1-2; 7 bases line up with TRBD1. This CDR3 contains 14 residues. After removal of 0 bases from V and 2 bases from J, the junction contained 0 bases not matched to a gene. The CDR3 sequence: CASSLAQGNYGYTF. CDR3 DNA sequence: TGTGCCAGCAGTTTAGCACAGGGGAACTATGGCTACACCTTC.